The present entry profiles one TCR beta chain with its context. What it binds is unknown. V trimming: 4 bases; J trimming: 7 bases; junction bases outside the gene matches: 6. Germline lookup yields CDR1 SGHRS and CDR2 YFSETQ. This CDR3 region has 15 residues. These data are taken from a study of identical twins. Study-level points and caveats: Donors were not followed over many years; analysis was cross-sectional.

TCRdb analysed the 5' RACE reads with MiXCR anew, one entry per CDR3 protein. The sample shows hundreds of thousands of distinct CDR3 sequences, 21% of them seen only once. This sample was also put to use in a study of T cells expressing NK-cell markers. That paper notes: HCMV serostatus: seven of eight sequenced donors positive, one negative.

J is TRBJ2-1 and V is TRBV5-1; TRBD2 matches at 12 bases. The sequenced material came from PBMCs. This sequence was found in a woman aged 18-30 years in good health. Here the CDR3 DNA reads TGCGCCAGCAGCCGCGGGACTAGCGGGCCAAATGAGCAGTTCTTC. This encodes CASSRGTSGPNEQFF. Full variable domain (missing parts from reference TRBV5-1 and TRBJ2-1): KAGVTQTPRYLIKTRGQQVTLSCSPISGHRSVSWYQQTPGQGLQFLFEYFSETQRNKGNFPGRFSGRQFSNSRSEMNVSTLELGDSALYLCASSRGTSGPNEQFFGPGTRLTVL.